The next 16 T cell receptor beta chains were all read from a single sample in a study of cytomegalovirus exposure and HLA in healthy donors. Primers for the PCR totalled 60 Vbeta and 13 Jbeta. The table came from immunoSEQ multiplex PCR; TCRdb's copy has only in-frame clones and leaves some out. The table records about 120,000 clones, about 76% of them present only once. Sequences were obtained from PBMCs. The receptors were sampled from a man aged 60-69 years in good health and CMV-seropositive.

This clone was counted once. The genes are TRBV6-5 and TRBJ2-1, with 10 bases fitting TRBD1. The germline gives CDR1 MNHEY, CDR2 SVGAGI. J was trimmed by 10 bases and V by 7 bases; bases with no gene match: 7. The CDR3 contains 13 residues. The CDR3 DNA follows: TGTGCCAGCACCCTGACAGGGGGCCGGGAGCAGTTCTTC. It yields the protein CASTLTGGREQFF.

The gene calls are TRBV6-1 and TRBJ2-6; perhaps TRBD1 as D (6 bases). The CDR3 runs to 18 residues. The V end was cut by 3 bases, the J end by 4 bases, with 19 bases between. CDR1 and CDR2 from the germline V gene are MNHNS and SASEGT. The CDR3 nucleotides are TGTGCCAGCAGTGAGGTACAGGGTGACTCCTCGGGGGCCAACGTCCTGACTTTC. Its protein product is CASSEVQGDSSGANVLTF.

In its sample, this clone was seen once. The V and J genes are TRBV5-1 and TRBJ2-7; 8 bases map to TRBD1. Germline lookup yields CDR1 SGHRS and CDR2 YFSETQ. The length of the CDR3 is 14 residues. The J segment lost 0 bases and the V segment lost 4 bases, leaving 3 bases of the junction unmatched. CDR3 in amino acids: CASSRDRSSYEQYF. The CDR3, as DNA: TGCGCCAGCAGCCGGGACAGGAGCTCCTACGAGCAGTACTTC. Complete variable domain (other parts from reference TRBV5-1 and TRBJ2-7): KAGVTQTPRYLIKTRGQQVTLSCSPISGHRSVSWYQQTPGQGLQFLFEYFSETQRNKGNFPGRFSGRQFSNSRSEMNVSTLELGDSALYLCASSRDRSSYEQYFGPGTRLTVT.

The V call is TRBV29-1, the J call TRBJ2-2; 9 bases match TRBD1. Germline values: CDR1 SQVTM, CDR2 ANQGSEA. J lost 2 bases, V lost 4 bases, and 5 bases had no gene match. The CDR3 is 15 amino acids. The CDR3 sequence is CSVVGQGQNTGELFF. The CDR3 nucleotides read TGCAGCGTTGTGGGACAGGGACAAAACACCGGGGAGCTGTTTTTT.

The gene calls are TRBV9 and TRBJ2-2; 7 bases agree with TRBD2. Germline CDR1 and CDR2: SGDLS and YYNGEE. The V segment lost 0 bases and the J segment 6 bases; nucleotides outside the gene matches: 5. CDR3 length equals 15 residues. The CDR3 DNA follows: TGTGCCAGCAGCGTAGCTTTCGGGAGGCCCGGGGAGCTGTTTTTT. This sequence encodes CASSVAFGRPGELFF.

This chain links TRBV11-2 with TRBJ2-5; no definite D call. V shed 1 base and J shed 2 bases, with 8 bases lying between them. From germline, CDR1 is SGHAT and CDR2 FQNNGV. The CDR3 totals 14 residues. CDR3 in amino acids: CASSLAGSQETQYF. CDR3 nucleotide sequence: TGTGCCAGCAGCTTAGCGGGTTCACAAGAGACCCAGTACTTC.

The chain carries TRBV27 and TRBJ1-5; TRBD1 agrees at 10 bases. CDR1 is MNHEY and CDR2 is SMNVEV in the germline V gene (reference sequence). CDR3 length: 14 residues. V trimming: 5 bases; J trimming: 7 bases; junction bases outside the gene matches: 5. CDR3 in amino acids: CASSTTGGAQPQHF. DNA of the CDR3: TGTGCCAGCAGTACGACAGGGGGCGCACAGCCCCAGCATTTT.

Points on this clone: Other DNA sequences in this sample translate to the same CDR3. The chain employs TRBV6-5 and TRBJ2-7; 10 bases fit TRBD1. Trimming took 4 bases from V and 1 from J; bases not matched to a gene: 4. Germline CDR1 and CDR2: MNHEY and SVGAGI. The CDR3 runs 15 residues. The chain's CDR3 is CASSFRDRGSYEQYF. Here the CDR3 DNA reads TGTGCCAGCAGTTTTAGGGACAGGGGTTCCTACGAGCAGTACTTC.

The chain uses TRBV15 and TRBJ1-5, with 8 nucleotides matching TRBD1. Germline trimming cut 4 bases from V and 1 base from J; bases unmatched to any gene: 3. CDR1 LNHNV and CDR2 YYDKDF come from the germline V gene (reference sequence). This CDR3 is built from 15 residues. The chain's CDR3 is CATSTRQGSNQPQHF. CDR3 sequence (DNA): TGTGCCACCAGCACCCGACAGGGGAGCAATCAGCCCCAGCATTTT.

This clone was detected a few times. The CDR3 loop reads CAWSVPRFNEKLFF. CDR3 nucleotides: TGTGCCTGGAGTGTACCCAGATTCAATGAAAAACTGTTTTTT. The rearrangement uses TRBV30 and TRBJ1-4; D gene ambiguous. This CDR3 is 14 amino acids long. Germline V lookup: CDR1 GTSNPN, CDR2 SVGIG (reference sequence). V was shortened by 0 bases and J by 5 bases, with 10 bases between the two germline ends.

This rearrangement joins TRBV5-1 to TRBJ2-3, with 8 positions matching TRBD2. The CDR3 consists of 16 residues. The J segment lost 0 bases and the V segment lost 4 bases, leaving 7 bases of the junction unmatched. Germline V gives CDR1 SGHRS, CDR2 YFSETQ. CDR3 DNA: TGCGCCAGCAGCGCGATCGGGGGGGTCAGCACAGATACGCAGTATTTT. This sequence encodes CASSAIGGVSTDTQYF.

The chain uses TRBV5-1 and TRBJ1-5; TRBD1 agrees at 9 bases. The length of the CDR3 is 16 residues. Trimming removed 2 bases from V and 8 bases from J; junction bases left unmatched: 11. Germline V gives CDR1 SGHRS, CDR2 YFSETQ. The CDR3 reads CASSLVRDREIKPQHF. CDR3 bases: TGCGCCAGCAGCTTAGTGCGGGACAGGGAGATCAAGCCCCAGCATTTT.

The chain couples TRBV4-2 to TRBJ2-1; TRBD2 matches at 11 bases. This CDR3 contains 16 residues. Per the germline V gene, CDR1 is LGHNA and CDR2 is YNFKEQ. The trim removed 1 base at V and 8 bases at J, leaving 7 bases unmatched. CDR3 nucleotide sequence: TGTGCCAGCAGCCAAGTAGGTAGCGGGAGGGACGATGAGCAGTTCTTC. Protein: CASSQVGSGRDDEQFF.

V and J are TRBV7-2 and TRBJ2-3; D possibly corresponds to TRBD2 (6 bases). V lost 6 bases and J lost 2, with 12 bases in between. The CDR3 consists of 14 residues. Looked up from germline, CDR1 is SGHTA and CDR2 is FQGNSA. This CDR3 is CASSLTRDTDTQYF. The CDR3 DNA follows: TGTGCCAGCAGTTTGACTAGAGACACAGATACGCAGTATTTT.

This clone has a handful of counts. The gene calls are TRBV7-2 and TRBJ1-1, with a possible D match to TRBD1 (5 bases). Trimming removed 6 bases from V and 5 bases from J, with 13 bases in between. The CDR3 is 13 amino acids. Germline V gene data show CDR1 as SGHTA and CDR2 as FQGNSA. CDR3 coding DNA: TGTGCCAGCAGTGGGGGGTACGGTACTGAAGCTTTCTTT. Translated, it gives CASSGGYGTEAFF.

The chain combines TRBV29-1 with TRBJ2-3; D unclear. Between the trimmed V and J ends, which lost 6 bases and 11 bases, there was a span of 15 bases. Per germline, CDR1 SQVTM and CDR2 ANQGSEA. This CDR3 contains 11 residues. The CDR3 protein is CSVVQASKQYF. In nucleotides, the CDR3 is TGCAGCGTGGTGCAGGCTTCTAAGCAGTATTTT.